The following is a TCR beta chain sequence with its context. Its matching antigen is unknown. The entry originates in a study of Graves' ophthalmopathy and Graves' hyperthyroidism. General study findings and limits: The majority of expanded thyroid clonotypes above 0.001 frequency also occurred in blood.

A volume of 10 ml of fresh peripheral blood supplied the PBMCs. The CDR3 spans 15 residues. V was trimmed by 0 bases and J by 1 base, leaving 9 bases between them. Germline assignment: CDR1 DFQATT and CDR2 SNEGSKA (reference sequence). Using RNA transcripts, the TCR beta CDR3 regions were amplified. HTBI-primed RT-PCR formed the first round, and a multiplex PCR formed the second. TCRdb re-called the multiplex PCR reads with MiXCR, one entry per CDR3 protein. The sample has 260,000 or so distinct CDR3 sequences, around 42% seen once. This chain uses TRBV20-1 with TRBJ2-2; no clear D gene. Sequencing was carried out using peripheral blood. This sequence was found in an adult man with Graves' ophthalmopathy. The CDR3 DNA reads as TGCAGTGCTAGAGATTTAACCAGGAACACCGGGGAGCTGTTTTTT. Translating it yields CSARDLTRNTGELFF.